Sequencing of this T cell receptor (beta chain) was carried out in a study of cytomegalovirus exposure and HLA in healthy donors. Study results and caveats: A later analysis associated 15,000 to 20,000 TCR beta sequences with HLA alleles at a 0.05 false discovery rate. Some V segments, including TRBV6-2 and TRBV6-3, were excluded as indistinguishable. Common viral pathogens were later found to be apparently linked to several of the most significant clusters.

Worth noting for this clone: Its antigen is still unknown.

The V end was cut by 3 bases, the J end by 1 base, with 13 bases between. Germline V gene data show CDR1 as SGDLS and CDR2 as YYNGEE. The CDR3 runs to 15 residues. A multiplex PCR was run with 60 Vbeta primers and 13 Jbeta primers. Clones were read by immunoSEQ multiplex PCR, and TCRdb kept only the in-frame ones, dropping some. This table holds over 50,000 clones, around 75% found once. This TCR was recovered from a man aged 45-65 years in good health and CMV-seropositive. Specimen: PBMCs. This chain joins TRBV9 and TRBJ2-5; tentative D call: TRBD1 (5 bases). The CDR3 loop reads CASSASTGFQETQYF. The CDR3 DNA reads TGTGCCAGCAGCGCCTCAACAGGATTCCAAGAGACCCAGTACTTC.